The 14 T cell receptor beta chains below were found in one sample sequenced in a study of shared clonotypes between healthy human individuals. CD45RO-negative CD8 cells positively selected for CCR7 made up the naive population, which excluded terminally differentiated effector memory CD45RA+ cells. Measured with immunoSEQ multiplex PCR; TCRdb has only the in-frame clones, and not every one. The sample records around 1.9 million clones, about 93% being singletons. Material: naive CD8+ T cells from PBMCs. The receptors were gathered from a man aged 18 to 35 in good health. Some clones in this sample may be carry-over from other donors' samples.

This rearrangement joins TRBV6-4 to TRBJ1-1; TRBD1 might be the D (5 bases). Per the germline V gene, CDR1 is MRHNA and CDR2 is SNTAGT. This CDR3 is 13 amino acids long. V was clipped by 3 bases and J by 11 bases, with 16 bases between them. In DNA form, the CDR3 reads TGTGCCAGCAGTGAAGGAAGGGGAGCTGCTGCTTTCTTT. Its translation: CASSEGRGAAAFF.

The gene calls are TRBV9 and TRBJ2-7, with D perhaps TRBD1 (7 bases). CDR3 size: 13 residues. Per the germline V gene, CDR1 is SGDLS and CDR2 is YYNGEE. Trimming removed 4 bases from V and 5 bases from J, with 13 bases in between. This CDR3 reads CASSPGRGDEQYF. CDR3 sequence (DNA): TGTGCCAGCAGCCCGGGCAGGGGGGACGAGCAGTACTTC.

DNA of the CDR3: TGCGCCAGCAGTGGGGCGCTAGCGGGCACCGGGGAGCTGTTTTTT. Translation gives CASSGALAGTGELFF. The chain links TRBV10-2 to TRBJ2-2, with 8 bases fitting TRBD2. CDR1 and CDR2 (germline): WSHSY, SAAADI. J lost 4 bases, V lost 4 bases, and 5 bases had no gene match. CDR3 size: 15 residues.

The V and J genes are TRBV7-2 and TRBJ2-2, with a weak D call TRBD1 (7 bases). This CDR3 has 17 residues. Trimming removed 2 bases from V and 4 bases from J, with 17 bases in between. Germline CDR1 is SGHTA and CDR2 is FQGNSA. Here the CDR3 reads CASSLTAGQRATGELFF. The CDR3 DNA reads as TGTGCCAGCAGCTTAACTGCGGGACAGCGGGCCACCGGGGAGCTGTTTTTT.

The chain couples TRBV25-1 to TRBJ1-2; D unclear. CDR1 MGHDK and CDR2 SYGVNS come from the germline V gene. Trimming stripped 3 bases from V and 0 bases from J, with 5 bases between. CDR3 length equals 13 residues. The CDR3, as DNA: TGTGCCAGCAGTGAGACATCTAACTATGGCTACACCTTC. Residues: CASSETSNYGYTF.

The rearrangement links TRBV27 to TRBJ2-5, with TRBD2 matching over 12 bases. The CDR3 length is 16 residues. The V gene's germline CDR1 is MNHEY and CDR2 SMNVEV (reference sequence). V lost 5 bases, J lost 4 bases, and 8 bases stayed unmatched. The CDR3 region is CASSLTSGRTPETQYF. The CDR3 nucleotides read TGTGCCAGCAGTCTCACTAGCGGGAGGACCCCAGAGACCCAGTACTTC.

The chain has TRBV4-3 and TRBJ2-3; 12 positions match TRBD2. After removal of 1 base from V and 4 bases from J, the junction contained 9 bases not matched to a gene. Per the germline V gene, CDR1 is LGHNA and CDR2 is YSLEER. The CDR3 loop spans 18 amino acids. CDR3 amino acids: CASSQVSSGRAPADTQYF. CDR3 nucleotide sequence: TGCGCCAGCAGCCAAGTATCTAGCGGGAGGGCCCCGGCAGATACGCAGTATTTT.

V and J are TRBV6-5 and TRBJ2-1; TRBD2 matches 9 bases. Looked up from germline, CDR1 is MNHEY and CDR2 is SVGAGI. The V gene end was trimmed by 0 bases and the J gene end by 9 bases; junction bases not matched to a gene: 6. This CDR3 is built from 15 residues. CDR3 sequence: CASSYSIAGAGEQFF. Written as DNA, the CDR3 is TGTGCCAGCAGTTACTCGATAGCGGGGGCGGGTGAGCAGTTCTTC.

V gene TRBV19 combines with J gene TRBJ2-1; 7 nucleotides match TRBD1. After removal of 1 base from V and 3 bases from J, the junction contained 9 bases not matched to a gene. CDR3 length: 17 amino acids. The germline gives CDR1 LNHDA, CDR2 SQIVND (reference sequence). The CDR3 reads CASSIAPQGFFYNEQFF. The CDR3 DNA is TGTGCCAGTAGTATAGCGCCACAGGGGTTCTTCTACAATGAGCAGTTCTTC.

This chain uses TRBV28 with TRBJ1-2; D is ambiguous. The germline gives CDR1 MDHEN, CDR2 SYDVKM. Trimming took 3 bases from V and 2 from J, leaving 10 bases between them. The CDR3 sequence is 14 residues long. The CDR3 sequence: CASSLAAFNYGYTF. The CDR3 DNA reads TGTGCCAGCAGTTTGGCAGCTTTCAACTATGGCTACACCTTC.

The chain is built from TRBV5-4 and TRBJ2-3; weak D call: TRBD1 (6 bases). The CDR3 is 15 residues long. Per germline, CDR1 SGHNT and CDR2 YYREEE (reference sequence). V gave up 3 bases and J gave up 2 bases, with 13 bases separating them. CDR3 residues: CASSSTWTVTDTQYF. DNA of the CDR3: TGTGCCAGCAGCTCAACTTGGACAGTCACAGATACGCAGTATTTT.

This chain uses TRBV29-1 with TRBJ1-1; D gene unclear. Germline lookup yields CDR1 SQVTM and CDR2 ANQGSEA. V was shortened by 5 bases and J by 5 bases, with 9 bases between the two germline ends. This CDR3 is 11 amino acids long. CDR3 coding DNA: TGCAGCGTTCGGCAGGAAACTGAAGCTTTCTTT. Amino acids: CSVRQETEAFF. The variable domain in full, completed from reference TRBV29-1 and TRBJ1-1, reads SAVISQKPSRDICQRGTSLTIQCQVDSQVTMMFWYRQQPGQSLTLIATANQGSEATYESGFVIDKFPISRPNLTFSTLTVSNMSPEDSSIYLCSVRQETEAFFGQGTRLTVV.

This sequence joins TRBV11-2 and TRBJ2-7; tentative D call: TRBD1 (7 bases). V lost 5 bases and J 1 base, leaving 15 bases between the germline ends. CDR1 and CDR2 from the germline V gene are SGHAT and FQNNGV. The CDR3 sequence is 15 residues long. The DNA of the CDR3 is TGTGCCAGCAGCACAGGGGACTCTATTTCCTACGAGCAGTACTTC. This codes for CASSTGDSISYEQYF.

About this clone: The sample holds other DNA sequences that translate to the same CDR3. The rearrangement joins TRBV27 to TRBJ2-7, with D possibly TRBD2 on 7 matching bases. The CDR3 is 14 residues long. V was clipped by 1 base and J by 4 bases, with 11 bases between them. Germline V gene lookup returns CDR1 MNHEY and CDR2 SMNVEV (reference sequence). CDR3 amino acids: CASSLLGGPYEQYF. CDR3 DNA: TGTGCCAGCAGTTTATTGGGGGGGCCGTACGAGCAGTACTTC.